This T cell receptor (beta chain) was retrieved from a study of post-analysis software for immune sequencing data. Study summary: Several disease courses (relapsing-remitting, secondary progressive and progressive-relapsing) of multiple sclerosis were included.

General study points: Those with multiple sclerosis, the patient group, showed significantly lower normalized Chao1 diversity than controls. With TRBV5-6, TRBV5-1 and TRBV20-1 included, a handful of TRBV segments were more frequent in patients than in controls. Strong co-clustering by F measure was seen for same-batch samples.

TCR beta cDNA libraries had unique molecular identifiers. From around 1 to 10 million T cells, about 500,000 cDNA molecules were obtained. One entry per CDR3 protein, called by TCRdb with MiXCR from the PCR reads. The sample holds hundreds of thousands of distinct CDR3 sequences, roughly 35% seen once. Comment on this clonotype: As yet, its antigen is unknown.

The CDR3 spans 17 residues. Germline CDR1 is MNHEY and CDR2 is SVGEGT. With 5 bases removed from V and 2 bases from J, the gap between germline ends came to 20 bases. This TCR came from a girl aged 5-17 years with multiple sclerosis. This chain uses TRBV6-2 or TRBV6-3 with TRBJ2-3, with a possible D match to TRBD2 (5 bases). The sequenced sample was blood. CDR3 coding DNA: TGTGCCAGCAGTAAACCCCCCACGCGGACTTACACAGATACGCAGTATTTT. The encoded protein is CASSKPPTRTYTDTQYF.